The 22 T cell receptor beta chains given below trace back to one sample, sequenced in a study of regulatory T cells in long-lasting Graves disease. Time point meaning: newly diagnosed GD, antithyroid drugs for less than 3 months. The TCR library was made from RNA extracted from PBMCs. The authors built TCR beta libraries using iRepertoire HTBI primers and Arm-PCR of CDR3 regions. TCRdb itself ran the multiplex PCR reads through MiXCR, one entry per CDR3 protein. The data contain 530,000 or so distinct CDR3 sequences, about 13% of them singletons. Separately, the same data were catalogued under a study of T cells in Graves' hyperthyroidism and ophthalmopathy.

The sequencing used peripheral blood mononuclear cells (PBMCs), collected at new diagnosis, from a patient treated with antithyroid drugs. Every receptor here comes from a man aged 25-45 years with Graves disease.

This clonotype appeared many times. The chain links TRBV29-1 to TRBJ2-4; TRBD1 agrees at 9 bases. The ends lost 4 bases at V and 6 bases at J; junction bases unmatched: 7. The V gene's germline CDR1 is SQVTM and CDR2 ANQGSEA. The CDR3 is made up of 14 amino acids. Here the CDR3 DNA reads TGCAGCGTTGCCCACGGACAGGGGAGAAACATTCAGTACTTC. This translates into CSVAHGQGRNIQYF.

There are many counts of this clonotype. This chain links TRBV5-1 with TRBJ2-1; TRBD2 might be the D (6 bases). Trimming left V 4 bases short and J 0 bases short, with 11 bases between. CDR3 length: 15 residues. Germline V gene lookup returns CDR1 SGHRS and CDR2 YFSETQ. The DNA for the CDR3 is TGCGCCAGCAGCCCGGAGGGCCTCTCCTACAATGAGCAGTTCTTC. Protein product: CASSPEGLSYNEQFF.

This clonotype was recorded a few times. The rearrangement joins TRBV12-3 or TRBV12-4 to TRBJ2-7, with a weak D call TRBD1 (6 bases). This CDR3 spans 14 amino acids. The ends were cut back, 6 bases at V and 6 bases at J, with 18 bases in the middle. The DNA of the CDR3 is TGTGCCAGCAGACTACATGAGGGGGATTCCGAGCAGTACTTC. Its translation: CASRLHEGDSEQYF.

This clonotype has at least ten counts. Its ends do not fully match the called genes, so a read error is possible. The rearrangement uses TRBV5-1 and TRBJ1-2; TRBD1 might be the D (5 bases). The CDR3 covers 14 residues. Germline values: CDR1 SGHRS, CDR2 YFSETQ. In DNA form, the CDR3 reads TGTGCCAGCAGCCGCGGTAGCGACAGCTATGGCTACACCTTC. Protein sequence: CASSRGSDSYGYTF.

CDR3 region: CASSGTGFAQETQYF. CDR3 DNA: TGTGCCAGCAGTGGGACAGGGTTCGCCCAAGAGACCCAGTACTTC. The V call is TRBV6-1, the J call TRBJ2-5; 8 bases match TRBD1. There are 15 residues in the CDR3. Unmatched junction bases numbered 5, after V lost 4 bases and J lost 1 base. Per the germline V gene, CDR1 is MNHNS and CDR2 is SASEGT.

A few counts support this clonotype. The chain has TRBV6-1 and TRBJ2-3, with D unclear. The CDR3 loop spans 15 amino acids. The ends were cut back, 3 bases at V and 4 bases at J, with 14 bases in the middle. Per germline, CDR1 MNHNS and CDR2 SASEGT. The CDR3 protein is CASSENRVAADTQYF. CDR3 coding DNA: TGTGCCAGCAGTGAGAACAGAGTAGCCGCAGATACGCAGTATTTT.

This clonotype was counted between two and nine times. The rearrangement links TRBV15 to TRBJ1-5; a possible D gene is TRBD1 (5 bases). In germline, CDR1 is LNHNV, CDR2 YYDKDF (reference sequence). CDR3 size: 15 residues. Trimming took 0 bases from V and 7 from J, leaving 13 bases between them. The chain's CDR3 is CATSRDRKGQQPQHF. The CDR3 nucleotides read TGTGCCACCAGCAGAGATAGGAAGGGGCAACAGCCCCAGCATTTT.

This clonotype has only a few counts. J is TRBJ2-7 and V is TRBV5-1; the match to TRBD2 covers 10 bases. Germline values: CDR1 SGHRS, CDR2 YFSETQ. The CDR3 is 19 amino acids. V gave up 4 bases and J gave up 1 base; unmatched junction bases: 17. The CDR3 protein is CASSLRSLAGDYGSYEQYF. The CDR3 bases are TGCGCCAGCAGCCTCCGAAGCCTAGCGGGAGATTACGGATCCTACGAGCAGTACTTC.

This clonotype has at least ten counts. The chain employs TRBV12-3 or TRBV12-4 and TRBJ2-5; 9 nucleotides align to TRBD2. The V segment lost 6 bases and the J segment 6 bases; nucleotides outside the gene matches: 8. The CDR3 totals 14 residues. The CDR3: CASSPGTSFQTQYF. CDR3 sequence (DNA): TGTGCCAGCAGCCCCGGGACTAGCTTCCAGACCCAGTACTTC.

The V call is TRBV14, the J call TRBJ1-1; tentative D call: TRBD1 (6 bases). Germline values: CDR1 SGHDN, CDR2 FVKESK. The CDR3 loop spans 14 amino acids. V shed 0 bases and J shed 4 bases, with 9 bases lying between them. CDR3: CASSQDWTVTEAFF. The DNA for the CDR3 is TGTGCCAGCAGCCAAGATTGGACAGTCACTGAAGCTTTCTTT.

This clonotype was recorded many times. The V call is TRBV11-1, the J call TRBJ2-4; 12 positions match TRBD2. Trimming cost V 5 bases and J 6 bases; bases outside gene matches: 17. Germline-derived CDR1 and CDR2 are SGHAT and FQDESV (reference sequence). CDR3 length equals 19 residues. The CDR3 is CASSALGLAGGPARNIQYF. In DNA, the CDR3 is TGTGCCAGCAGCGCCCTAGGGCTAGCGGGAGGGCCTGCTAGAAACATTCAGTACTTC.

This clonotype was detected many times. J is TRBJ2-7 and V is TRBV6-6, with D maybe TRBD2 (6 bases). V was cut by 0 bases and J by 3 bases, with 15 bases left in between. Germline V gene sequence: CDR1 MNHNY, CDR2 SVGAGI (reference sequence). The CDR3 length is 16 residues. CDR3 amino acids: CASSYSTWRAHYEQYF. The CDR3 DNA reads TGTGCCAGCAGTTACTCGACCTGGAGGGCCCACTACGAGCAGTACTTC.

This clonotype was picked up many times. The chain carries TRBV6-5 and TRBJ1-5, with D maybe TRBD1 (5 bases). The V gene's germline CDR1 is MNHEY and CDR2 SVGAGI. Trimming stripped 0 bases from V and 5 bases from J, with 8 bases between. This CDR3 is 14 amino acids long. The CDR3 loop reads CASSYSWGDQPQHF. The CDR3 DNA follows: TGTGCCAGCAGTTACTCGTGGGGGGATCAGCCCCAGCATTTT.

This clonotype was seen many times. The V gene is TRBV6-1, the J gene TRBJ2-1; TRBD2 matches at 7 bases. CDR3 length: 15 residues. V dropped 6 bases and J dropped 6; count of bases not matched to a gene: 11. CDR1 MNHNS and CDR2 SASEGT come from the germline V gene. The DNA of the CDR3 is TGTGCCAGCAGAACTACTAGCGAGAGAGGCAATGAGCAGTTCTTC. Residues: CASRTTSERGNEQFF.

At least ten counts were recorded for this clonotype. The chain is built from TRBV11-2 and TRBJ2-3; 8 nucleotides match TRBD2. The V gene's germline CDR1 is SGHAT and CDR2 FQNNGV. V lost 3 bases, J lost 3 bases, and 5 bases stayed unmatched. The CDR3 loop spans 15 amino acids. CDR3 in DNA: TGTGCCAGCAGCTTCCGTATAGCGGGAACAGATACGCAGTATTTT. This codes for CASSFRIAGTDTQYF.

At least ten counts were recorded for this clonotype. The CDR3 is CASSLDGTSGINEQFF. CDR3 nucleotide sequence: TGTGCCAGCAGCTTAGATGGGACTAGCGGGATCAATGAGCAGTTCTTC. V is TRBV7-8 and J is TRBJ2-1; 13 positions agree with TRBD2. The CDR3 runs to 16 residues. The V gene's germline CDR1 is SGHVS and CDR2 FQNEAQ. The junction had 3 bases not matched to a gene; V was cut back by 1 base and J by 6 bases.

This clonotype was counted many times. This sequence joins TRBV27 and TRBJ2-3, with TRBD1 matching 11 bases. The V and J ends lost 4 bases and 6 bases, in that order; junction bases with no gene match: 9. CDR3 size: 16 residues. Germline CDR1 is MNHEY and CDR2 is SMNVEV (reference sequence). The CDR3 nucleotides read TGTGCCAGCAGTTGGACAGGGGGCTTCGGGACGGATACGCAGTATTTT. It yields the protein CASSWTGGFGTDTQYF.

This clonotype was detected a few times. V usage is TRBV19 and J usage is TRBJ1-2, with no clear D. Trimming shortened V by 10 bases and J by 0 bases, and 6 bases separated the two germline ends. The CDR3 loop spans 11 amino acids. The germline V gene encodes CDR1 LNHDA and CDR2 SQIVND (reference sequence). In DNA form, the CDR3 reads TGTGCCACACATTCTAACTATGGCTACACCTTC. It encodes CATHSNYGYTF.

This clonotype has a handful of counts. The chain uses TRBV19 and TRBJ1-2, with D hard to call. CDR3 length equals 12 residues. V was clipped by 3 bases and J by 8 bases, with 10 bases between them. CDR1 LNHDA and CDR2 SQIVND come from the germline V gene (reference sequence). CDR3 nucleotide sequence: TGTGCCAGTAGTATGCCCCGGAGGGGCTACACCTTC. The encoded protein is CASSMPRRGYTF. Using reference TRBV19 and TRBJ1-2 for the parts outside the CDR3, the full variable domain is DGGITQSPKYLFRKEGQNVTLSCEQNLNHDAMYWYRQDPGQGLRLIYYSQIVNDFQKGDIAEGYSVSREKKESFPLTVTSAQKNPTAFYLCASSMPRRGYTFGSGTRLTVV.

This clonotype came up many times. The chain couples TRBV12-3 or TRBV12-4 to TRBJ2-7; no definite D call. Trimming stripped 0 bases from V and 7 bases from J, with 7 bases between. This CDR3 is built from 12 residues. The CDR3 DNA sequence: TGTGCCAGCAGTTTAGCGAGGTGGGAGCAGTACTTC. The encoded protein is CASSLARWEQYF.

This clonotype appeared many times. The CDR3 is CATSDPMTGRKETQYF. DNA of the CDR3: TGTGCCACCAGTGATCCCATGACAGGGAGGAAAGAGACCCAGTACTTC. This chain uses TRBV24-1 with TRBJ2-5, with a tentative D call TRBD1 (7 bases). The CDR3 sequence is 16 residues long. V was clipped by 3 bases and J by 3 bases, with 16 bases between them. Germline loops: CDR1 KGHDR, CDR2 SFDVKD.

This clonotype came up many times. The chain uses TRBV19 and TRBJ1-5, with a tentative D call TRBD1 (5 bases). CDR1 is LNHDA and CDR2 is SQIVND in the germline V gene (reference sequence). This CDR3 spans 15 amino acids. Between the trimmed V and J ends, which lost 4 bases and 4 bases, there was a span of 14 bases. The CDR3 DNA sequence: TGTGCCAGTAGTACGCAGGGTATGGGGAATCAGCCCCAGCATTTT. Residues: CASSTQGMGNQPQHF.